Listed here are 19 T cell receptor beta chains from one sample, sequenced in a study of cytomegalovirus exposure and HLA in healthy donors. A multiplex PCR was run with 60 Vbeta primers and 13 Jbeta primers. Assay: immunoSEQ multiplex PCR; the TCRdb copy retains only in-frame clones and omits some. In the table there are some 120,000 clones, over 70% of which are singletons. Specimen: PBMCs. Receptors were obtained from a man aged 18 to 35 in good health and CMV-seropositive.

This chain links TRBV5-1 with TRBJ2-7; TRBD2 aligns across 8 bases. The germline V gene has CDR1 SGHRS and CDR2 YFSETQ. With V trimmed by 0 bases and J by 5 bases, 4 bases remained unmatched. The CDR3 is 14 residues long. CDR3 residues: CASSLERERDEQYF. CDR3 nucleotide sequence: TGCGCCAGCAGCTTGGAGCGGGAGCGGGACGAGCAGTACTTC.

The V and J genes are TRBV30 and TRBJ2-5; D perhaps matches TRBD1 (6 bases). V was shortened by 2 bases and J by 2 bases, with 18 bases between the two germline ends. This CDR3 contains 16 residues. Germline values: CDR1 GTSNPN, CDR2 SVGIG (reference sequence). CDR3 sequence (DNA): TGTGCCTGGAGTCCAGGGGACGGAACCCGACAAGAGACCCAGTACTTC. Translated: CAWSPGDGTRQETQYF.

J is TRBJ1-6 and V is TRBV5-1; possible D gene TRBD1, 6 bases. Germline values: CDR1 SGHRS, CDR2 YFSETQ. The CDR3 loop spans 15 amino acids. V gave up 3 bases and J gave up 7 bases, with 14 bases separating them. The CDR3, as DNA: TGCGCCAGCAGCTCGGACAGTCGGTTAAATTCACCCCTCCACTTT. It specifies CASSSDSRLNSPLHF.

This clone was counted a single time. This rearrangement joins TRBV7-2 to TRBJ2-7; weak D call: TRBD1 (5 bases). CDR1 SGHTA and CDR2 FQGNSA come from the germline V gene. Trimming pared 0 bases from V and 3 bases from J, leaving 12 bases between. The length of the CDR3 is 15 residues. For the CDR3, the DNA is TGTGCCAGCAGCTTAGCGGGGCACTCCAACTACGAGCAGTACTTC. Residues: CASSLAGHSNYEQYF.

The rearrangement links TRBV7-9 to TRBJ2-7, with D tentatively TRBD1 (6 bases). CDR3 length: 12 amino acids. Germline CDR1 reads SEHNR; CDR2 reads FQNEAQ (reference sequence). Trimming pared 6 bases from V and 4 bases from J, leaving 10 bases between. CDR3 sequence (DNA): TGTGCCAGCAGGGACAGCACATACGAGCAGTACTTC. Protein product: CASRDSTYEQYF.

This sequence joins TRBV29-1 and TRBJ2-3, with a tentative D call TRBD1 (5 bases). CDR3 length equals 12 residues. Looked up from germline, CDR1 is SQVTM and CDR2 is ANQGSEA. The V and J ends lost 7 bases and 4 bases respectively, with 12 bases between them. The CDR3 region has the DNA TGCAGCGCCCAGGGCTTACCAGATACGCAGTATTTT. Its protein is CSAQGLPDTQYF.

The rearrangement uses TRBV21-1 and TRBJ2-6; the table's TRBD2 call for D was not verified on the DNA. TRBV21-1 is an annotated pseudogene. The CDR3 totals 17 residues. CDR3 residues: CASTGDPLCSGANVLTF. DNA for the CDR3: TGTGCCAGCACGGGGGACCCCTTGTGCTCTGGGGCCAACGTCCTGACTTTC.

The genes are TRBV9 and TRBJ2-5; maybe TRBD2 (6 bases). Germline V gene lookup returns CDR1 SGDLS and CDR2 YYNGEE. The CDR3 is made up of 15 amino acids. Trimming took off 0 bases at V and 1 base at J, with 10 bases between the two ends. This chain's CDR3 is CASSVAGGSQETQYF. The CDR3 bases are TGTGCCAGCAGCGTAGCTGGGGGGAGCCAAGAGACCCAGTACTTC.

This chain uses TRBV4-3 with TRBJ1-4; TRBD1 is a possible D gene (5 bases). The CDR3 contains 14 residues. Trimming removed 4 bases at V and 7 bases at J, with 13 bases between. Looked up from germline, CDR1 is LGHNA and CDR2 is YSLEER. The CDR3 reads CASSRGSPGEKLFF. CDR3 sequence (DNA): TGCGCCAGCAGCCGGGGCAGCCCGGGTGAAAAACTGTTTTTT.

This chain links TRBV6-5 with TRBJ1-3, with no clear D. Trimming stripped 8 bases from V and 0 bases from J, with 11 bases between. Germline loops: CDR1 MNHEY, CDR2 SVGAGI. This CDR3 has 14 amino acids. CDR3 coding DNA: TGTGCCAGCCGCAACACCGACTCTGGAAACACCATATATTTT. Encoded protein: CASRNTDSGNTIYF.

The V and J genes are TRBV27 and TRBJ2-7; TRBD1 agrees at 8 bases. The germline CDR1 and CDR2 sequences are MNHEY and SMNVEV (reference sequence). The CDR3 covers 17 residues. The junction had 9 bases not matched to a gene; V was cut back by 0 bases and J by 2 bases. As DNA, the CDR3 is TGTGCCAGCAGTTTATCGAAGGGTCAGGGGGCCCCCTACGAGCAGTACTTC. Amino acids: CASSLSKGQGAPYEQYF.

This sequence joins TRBV11-3 and TRBJ2-2; D unclear. From germline, CDR1 is SGHNT and CDR2 YENEEA. V lost 5 bases to trimming and J lost 7 bases, with 8 bases between them. The CDR3 length is 12 residues. The CDR3 DNA is TGTGCCAGCAGCCTATCGATCGGGGAGCTGTTTTTT. It is translated as CASSLSIGELFF.

This clone came up once. CDR3 bases: TGTGCCAGCAAGGGGACAGGGAGTGGCTACACCTTC. Protein product: CASKGTGSGYTF. This rearrangement joins TRBV14 to TRBJ1-2, with 9 bases matching TRBD1. With 7 bases clipped from V and 7 bases from J, the junction kept 4 bases outside the gene matches. CDR3 size: 12 residues. The germline gives CDR1 SGHDN, CDR2 FVKESK.

This chain joins TRBV19 and TRBJ2-7; 7 positions match TRBD2. The CDR3 is 14 residues long. The V gene end was trimmed by 4 bases and the J gene end by 0 bases; junction bases not matched to a gene: 3. Germline V gene lookup returns CDR1 LNHDA and CDR2 SQIVND (reference sequence). CDR3 sequence (DNA): TGTGCCAGTAGTACCGGACTAGACTCCTACGAGCAGTACTTC. This sequence encodes CASSTGLDSYEQYF.

The V and J genes are TRBV5-1 and TRBJ2-7, with no clear D. In germline, CDR1 is SGHRS, CDR2 YFSETQ. This CDR3 has 12 residues. Trimming took off 3 bases at V and 5 bases at J, with 9 bases between the two ends. CDR3 region: CASSSSIDEQYF. As DNA, the CDR3 is TGCGCCAGCAGCTCTTCTATCGACGAGCAGTACTTC.

The CDR3 DNA reads TGTGCCATCAGTGAGTCCGGGACAGGGAGAGAGACCCAGTACTTC. Protein: CAISESGTGRETQYF. The J gene is TRBJ2-5, the V gene TRBV10-3; 9 bases map to TRBD1. V lost 0 bases, J lost 4 bases, and 3 bases stayed unmatched. The CDR3 is 15 amino acids. CDR1 ENHRY and CDR2 SYGVKD come from the germline V gene.

This chain uses TRBV4-1 with TRBJ2-3; 13 nucleotides agree with TRBD2. Germline V gene lookup returns CDR1 MGHRA and CDR2 YSYEKL. V was pared by 4 bases and J by 7 bases, with 8 bases of the junction left unmatched. The CDR3 is made up of 16 amino acids. The CDR3 DNA follows: TGCGCCAGCAGCCCACTAGCGGGGGGGCCGGCATATACGCAGTATTTT. This gives the protein CASSPLAGGPAYTQYF.

This chain connects TRBV12-5 to TRBJ2-3; 8 nucleotides align to TRBD1. Germline V lookup: CDR1 LGHNT, CDR2 FRNRAP. After removal of 6 bases from V and 3 bases from J, the junction contained 5 bases not matched to a gene. The CDR3 runs to 14 residues. The CDR3 bases are TGTGCTAGTGGCTGGACAGGGATGACAGATACGCAGTATTTT. Its protein product is CASGWTGMTDTQYF.

J is TRBJ2-2 and V is TRBV5-4, with D perhaps TRBD2 (6 bases). The length of the CDR3 is 16 residues. Germline assignment: CDR1 SGHNT and CDR2 YYREEE (reference sequence). The V and J ends lost 4 bases and 4 bases respectively, with 17 bases between them. The CDR3 region is CASSIDVEGITGELFF. The CDR3 bases are TGTGCCAGCAGCATTGACGTGGAGGGGATCACCGGGGAGCTGTTTTTT.